One sample yielded the 11 T cell receptor beta chains listed below, sequenced in a study of human T cells and chemical hapten exposure. Time point reported: patch test 2, 6 weeks after DPC sensitization. The treatment: therapeutic diphenylcyclopropenone sensitization with weekly scalp DPC. TCRdb called the RACE reads again in MiXCR, with one record for every CDR3 protein. The repertoire holds about 69,000 distinct CDR3 sequences, with under 13% as singletons. This specimen was whole blood, taken in connection with sensitization to the hapten diphenylcyclopropenone (DPC). These receptors were collected from a woman between 50 and 59 years old with alopecia areata. Some clones in this sample may be carry-over from other donors' samples.

J is TRBJ2-5 and V is TRBV7-6; either TRBD1 or TRBD2 may fit D (6 bases each). Deletions cut 5 bases from V and 5 bases from J, with 18 bases between. This CDR3 contains 15 residues. CDR1 and CDR2 from the germline V gene are SGHVS and FNYEAQ. CDR3 sequence: CASSRYGGGGETQYF. The CDR3 coding sequence is TGTGCCAGCAGCCGGTACGGGGGCGGTGGGGAGACCCAGTACTTC.

The rearrangement links TRBV29-1 to TRBJ1-1; D gene unclear. The CDR3 covers 11 residues. Germline V gene sequence: CDR1 SQVTM, CDR2 ANQGSEA. The ends were cut back, 3 bases at V and 11 bases at J, with 13 bases in the middle. CDR3 coding DNA: TGCAGCGTTGAGCCCAGACTAGGGGCTTTCTTT. This encodes CSVEPRLGAFF.

In this sample, this clonotype turned up many times. The gene calls are TRBV19 and TRBJ1-1, with no clear D. CDR3 size: 11 residues. Germline CDR1 is LNHDA and CDR2 is SQIVND (reference sequence). V lost 7 bases and J lost 5, with 8 bases in between. CDR3 nucleotide sequence: TGTGCCAGTATCGAGCGGACTGAAGCTTTCTTT. This codes for CASIERTEAFF.

There are many counts of this clonotype. The chain combines TRBV18 with TRBJ2-7; a possible D gene is TRBD1 (5 bases). Deletions cut 6 bases from V and 2 bases from J, with 17 bases between. The CDR3 loop spans 15 amino acids. Looked up from germline, CDR1 is KGHSH and CDR2 is LQKENI. CDR3 protein: CASSRSGHTTYEQYF. The CDR3 nucleotides read TGTGCCAGCTCTCGGAGTGGACACACTACCTACGAGCAGTACTTC.

This clonotype was seen at least ten times. The chain has TRBV5-6 and TRBJ2-2; no reliable D call. V was cut by 5 bases and J by 2 bases, with 10 bases left in between. CDR3 length equals 14 residues. The germline CDR1 and CDR2 sequences are SGHDT and YYEEEE. The CDR3 coding sequence is TGTGCCAGCAGTTCCGGACCAAACACCGGGGAGCTGTTTTTT. Translation: CASSSGPNTGELFF. The full variable domain, its missing parts supplied by reference TRBV5-6 and TRBJ2-2, is DAGVTQSPTHLIKTRGQQVTLRCSPKSGHDTVSWYQQALGQGPQFIFQYYEEEERQRGNFPDRFSGHQFPNYSSELNVNALLLGDSALYLCASSSGPNTGELFFGEGSRLTVL.

This clonotype has more than one count but fewer than ten. The chain employs TRBV6-6 and TRBJ1-4; TRBD1 matches 8 bases. After removal of 6 bases from V and 8 bases from J, the junction contained 5 bases not matched to a gene. This CDR3 comprises 13 residues. Germline lookup yields CDR1 MNHNY and CDR2 SVGAGI (reference sequence). The CDR3 region is CASSRQGNEKLFF. The CDR3, as DNA: TGTGCCAGCAGCAGACAGGGGAACGAAAAACTGTTTTTT.

At least ten counts were recorded for this clonotype. This rearrangement joins TRBV20-1 to TRBJ2-6; a weak D match, TRBD1 (7 bases). Germline CDR1 DFQATT, CDR2 SNEGSKA (reference sequence). The CDR3 extends over 18 amino acids. V gave up 3 bases and J gave up 0 bases, with 18 bases separating them. The CDR3 region has the DNA TGCAGTGCTAGCAGCCAGGGGGGCCTCCTCTCTGGGGCCAACGTCCTGACTTTC. Translation: CSASSQGGLLSGANVLTF.

This clonotype has at least ten counts. This rearrangement joins TRBV19 to TRBJ1-6; 7 bases are shared with TRBD1. V was pared by 8 bases and J by 7 bases, with 8 bases of the junction left unmatched. Germline V gene lookup returns CDR1 LNHDA and CDR2 SQIVND (reference sequence). The CDR3 length is 14 residues. CDR3 residues: CASRRQGLNSPLHF. The DNA for the CDR3 is TGTGCCAGTCGTCGACAGGGATTGAATTCACCCCTCCACTTT.

This clonotype was recorded many times. The chain links TRBV10-2 to TRBJ1-1; D is ambiguous. This CDR3 contains 15 residues. CDR1 and CDR2 (germline): WSHSY, SAAADI. The V end lost 0 bases, the J end lost 2 bases, and 10 bases lay between the germline ends. The CDR3 region is CASSESWTYNTEAFF. CDR3 in DNA: TGCGCCAGCAGTGAGTCATGGACTTACAACACTGAAGCTTTCTTT.

There are many counts of this clonotype. The chain is built from TRBV29-1 and TRBJ2-7; D assignment may be TRBD1 or TRBD2 (5 bases each). Germline CDR1 and CDR2: SQVTM and ANQGSEA. Trimming removed 5 bases from V and 4 bases from J, with 15 bases in between. The CDR3 spans 13 residues. In DNA form, the CDR3 reads TGCAGCGTTTGTGACTGGGGGAATTACGAGCAGTACTTC. Residues: CSVCDWGNYEQYF.

There are many counts of this clonotype. This chain uses TRBV28 with TRBJ1-1; the D is unclear. Germline CDR1 reads MDHEN; CDR2 reads SYDVKM. The V and J ends lost 6 bases and 0 bases respectively, with 8 bases between them. This CDR3 is 13 amino acids long. The CDR3 protein is CASRLLLNTEAFF. The CDR3 coding sequence is TGTGCCAGCAGACTATTACTGAACACTGAAGCTTTCTTT. The complete variable domain, with remaining parts taken from reference TRBV28 and TRBJ1-1, reads DVKVTQSSRYLVKRTGEKVFLECVQDMDHENMFWYRQDPGLGLRLIYFSYDVKMKEKGDIPEGYSVSREKKERFSLILESASTNQTSMYLCASRLLLNTEAFFGQGTRLTVV.